Presented here are 28 T cell receptor beta chains from one specimen sequenced in a study of naive and memory T cell subsets. Both TRBC1 and TRBC2 were covered by a beta constant-region primer of two equimolar oligonucleotides. Each CDR3 protein is one row after TCRdb ran MiXCR on the UMI-ligation and nested PCR reads. This sample has more than 4,500 distinct CDR3 sequences; over 6% occur once, and the top ten carry roughly 43%. Source material: effector memory CD8+ T cells from blood. Subset: effector memory, CD45RA- CD27-. Every receptor here comes from a human donor in good health.

In this sample, this clonotype turned up many times. The J gene is TRBJ2-3, the V gene TRBV5-8; no clear D gene. Germline V lookup: CDR1 SGHTS, CDR2 YDEGEE. The CDR3 is made up of 18 amino acids. The germline V and J ends were trimmed by 7 bases and 11 bases, with 35 bases remaining between them. The CDR3 is CASGLYDAWAPRGLKQYF. In nucleotides, the CDR3 is TGTGCCAGCGGCCTGTACGACGCGTGGGCCCCGAGAGGCTTGAAGCAGTATTTT.

At least ten counts were recorded for this clonotype. For the CDR3, the DNA is TGTGCCACGATCGGTCCCTACGAGCAGTACTTC. The encoded protein is CATIGPYEQYF. The V and J genes are TRBV24-1 and TRBJ2-7, with unresolved D. This CDR3 spans 11 amino acids. The V gene lost 10 bases and the J gene lost 2 bases, with 8 bases spanning the gap. Germline CDR1 KGHDR, CDR2 SFDVKD.

In its sample, this clonotype was seen many times. The rearrangement joins TRBV18 to TRBJ2-1, with TRBD1 matching 8 bases. The germline V gene encodes CDR1 KGHSH and CDR2 LQKENI. V lost 6 bases and J lost 3; bases outside the gene matches: 4. The CDR3 covers 14 residues. This CDR3 is CASSRTGYYNEQFF. The CDR3, as DNA: TGTGCCAGCTCCCGGACAGGGTACTACAATGAGCAGTTCTTC.

This clonotype was counted many times. This chain uses TRBV9 with TRBJ2-2; 7 bases match TRBD2. Per the germline V gene, CDR1 is SGDLS and CDR2 is YYNGEE. Trimming at V came to 0 bases and at J to 6 bases, leaving 2 bases not matched to a gene. This CDR3 has 14 residues. The CDR3 nucleotides read TGTGCCAGCAGCGTAGGGGGGGGTCCCGGGGAGCTGTTTTTT. Protein: CASSVGGGPGELFF.

The sample holds many counts of this clonotype. V is TRBV20-1 and J is TRBJ2-7; 13 positions match TRBD2. This CDR3 is built from 13 residues. From germline, CDR1 is DFQATT and CDR2 SNEGSKA (reference sequence). The J segment lost 5 bases and the V segment lost 5 bases, leaving 3 bases of the junction unmatched. CDR3 loop: CSAGGLAGDEQYF. In DNA, the CDR3 is TGCAGTGCTGGTGGACTAGCGGGAGACGAGCAGTACTTC.

This clonotype qualifies as medium-sized. The chain employs TRBV4-3 and TRBJ1-2; D gene ambiguous. Germline-derived CDR1 and CDR2 are LGHNA and YSLEER. The length of the CDR3 is 17 residues. Trimming removed 0 bases at V and 4 bases at J, with 18 bases between. CDR3: CASSQEVMGIGLYGYTF. The CDR3 DNA sequence: TGCGCCAGCAGCCAAGAGGTAATGGGCATTGGCCTCTATGGCTACACCTTC.

This clonotype has a count of ten or more. The CDR3 bases are TGTGCCTGGAGTGTGGGGGAGGCCGGGGAGCTGTTTTTT. Translating gives CAWSVGEAGELFF. This chain links TRBV30 with TRBJ2-2, with D tentatively TRBD2 (6 bases). The CDR3 runs to 13 residues. Germline assignment: CDR1 GTSNPN and CDR2 SVGIG (reference sequence). V lost 0 bases and J lost 6, with 8 bases in between.

This sequence joins TRBV15 and TRBJ1-4, with D tentatively TRBD1 (6 bases). Per germline, CDR1 LNHNV and CDR2 YYDKDF (reference sequence). Trimming removed 0 bases at V and 10 bases at J, with 18 bases between. The CDR3 runs to 16 residues. CDR3 amino acids: CATSRDGRGSDGKLFF. As DNA, the CDR3 is TGTGCCACCAGCAGAGATGGCAGGGGTTCTGACGGAAAACTGTTTTTT.

This clonotype was seen many times. J is TRBJ1-1 and V is TRBV20-1; 8 nucleotides match TRBD1. In germline, CDR1 is DFQATT, CDR2 SNEGSKA (reference sequence). This CDR3 spans 14 amino acids. V lost 4 bases to trimming and J lost 5 bases; unmatched junction nucleotides: 9. The CDR3 coding sequence is TGCAGTGCTATAGGGGAGACAGGGGTGACTGAAGCTTTCTTT. Translating gives CSAIGETGVTEAFF.

This clonotype showed up many times. V gene TRBV4-3 combines with J gene TRBJ2-1, with D unresolved. This CDR3 has 15 residues. Germline V lookup: CDR1 LGHNA, CDR2 YSLEER. With 4 bases removed from V and 3 bases from J, the gap between germline ends came to 13 bases. The CDR3 region has the DNA TGCGCCAGCAGCCCCTCCCCGGGCCGCTACAATGAGCAGTTCTTC. Its protein is CASSPSPGRYNEQFF.

The chain has TRBV6-5 and TRBJ2-3; TRBD1 matches at 8 bases. Looked up from germline, CDR1 is MNHEY and CDR2 is SVGAGI. The CDR3 contains 15 residues. The junction had 10 bases not matched to a gene; V was cut back by 8 bases and J by 3 bases. Here the CDR3 DNA reads TGTGCCAGCGCGCGATCGACAGGGGCTACAGATACGCAGTATTTT. It is translated as CASARSTGATDTQYF.

This chain connects TRBV11-1 to TRBJ2-7; TRBD1 is a possible D gene (6 bases). Between the trimmed V and J ends, which lost 1 base and 2 bases, there was a span of 9 bases. The CDR3 consists of 14 residues. CDR1 is SGHAT and CDR2 is FQDESV in the germline V gene (reference sequence). Here the CDR3 DNA reads TGTGCCAGCAGCTTAGATACAGGGACCTACGAGCAGTACTTC. The encoded protein is CASSLDTGTYEQYF.

This clonotype appeared many times. The V and J genes are TRBV27 and TRBJ1-5; D is possibly TRBD1 (6 bases). The V gene lost 4 bases and the J gene lost 9 bases, with 19 bases spanning the gap. The CDR3 is 15 amino acids. CDR1 MNHEY and CDR2 SMNVEV come from the germline V gene (reference sequence). CDR3 sequence (DNA): TGTGCCAGCAGTTCCTCGGACAGCCCCTTAGGGCCCCAGCATTTT. Translation gives CASSSSDSPLGPQHF.

This clonotype was observed many times. The genes are TRBV27 and TRBJ1-1, with D uncertain. V shed 3 bases and J shed 3 bases, with 11 bases lying between them. The germline V gene has CDR1 MNHEY and CDR2 SMNVEV (reference sequence). This CDR3 region has 14 residues. The CDR3 protein is CASSLGVLDTEAFF. The CDR3 DNA reads TGTGCCAGCAGTTTGGGCGTGTTGGACACTGAAGCTTTCTTT.

There are many counts of this clonotype. V is TRBV20-1 and J is TRBJ2-7; 9 positions match TRBD1. This CDR3 comprises 15 residues. CDR1 is DFQATT and CDR2 is SNEGSKA in the germline V gene (reference sequence). The V segment lost 5 bases and the J segment 2 bases; nucleotides outside the gene matches: 10. The CDR3 loop is CSAAAGTGTPYEQYF. CDR3 coding DNA: TGCAGTGCTGCCGCCGGGACAGGGACCCCCTACGAGCAGTACTTC.

In its sample, this clonotype was seen many times. V is TRBV20-1 and J is TRBJ2-3, with D perhaps TRBD2 (6 bases). Germline V gene sequence: CDR1 DFQATT, CDR2 SNEGSKA (reference sequence). CDR3 size: 16 residues. V was trimmed by 0 bases and J by 4 bases, leaving 17 bases between them. In DNA, the CDR3 is TGCAGTGCTAGAGATCCCGAGCGGGTAGGAGCAGATACGCAGTATTTT. It codes for CSARDPERVGADTQYF.

This clonotype was observed many times. This chain joins TRBV9 and TRBJ2-1; D might be TRBD2 (5 bases). CDR3 length: 12 residues. The germline CDR1 and CDR2 sequences are SGDLS and YYNGEE. V was cut by 0 bases and J by 10 bases, with 8 bases left in between. The CDR3 sequence is CASSVDRGEQFF. CDR3 nucleotide sequence: TGTGCCAGCAGCGTAGACCGGGGAGAGCAGTTCTTC.

This rearrangement joins TRBV6-2 or TRBV6-3 to TRBJ2-6, with no clear D. V was trimmed by 4 bases and J by 1 base, leaving 5 bases between them. Germline V gives CDR1 MNHEY, CDR2 SVGEGT. The CDR3 contains 14 residues. In nucleotides, the CDR3 is TGTGCCAGCAGTTTCGTGTCTGGGGCCAACGTCCTGACTTTC. Translated, it gives CASSFVSGANVLTF.

This clonotype is medium-sized. The genes are TRBV4-3 and TRBJ1-2; the D is unclear. The CDR3 loop spans 15 amino acids. CDR1 and CDR2 (germline): LGHNA, YSLEER. V was trimmed by 0 bases and J by 6 bases, leaving 14 bases between them. The CDR3 DNA follows: TGCGCCAGCAGCCAAGAAAATGTGGGTCAGGATGGCTACACCTTC. Translating it yields CASSQENVGQDGYTF.

This clonotype has a count of ten or more. This chain connects TRBV11-3 to TRBJ2-1; TRBD2 agrees at 9 bases. The CDR3 totals 17 residues. Germline V gene lookup returns CDR1 SGHNT and CDR2 YENEEA. V trimming: 2 bases; J trimming: 4 bases; junction bases outside the gene matches: 9. In DNA form, the CDR3 reads TGTGCCAGCAGCTTAATGGCTAGCGGGACGAAATACAATGAGCAGTTCTTC. Translation gives CASSLMASGTKYNEQFF.

This clonotype was counted ten times or more. The V call is TRBV4-2, the J call TRBJ2-7, with a weak D call TRBD1 (5 bases). This CDR3 is 15 amino acids long. V gave up 1 base and J gave up 0 bases, with 10 bases separating them. Germline-derived CDR1 and CDR2 are LGHNA and YNFKEQ. The CDR3: CASSQVRDSSYEQYF. Here the CDR3 DNA reads TGTGCCAGCAGCCAAGTTCGAGACAGCTCCTACGAGCAGTACTTC.

This clonotype was picked up a small number of times. The CDR3 protein is CASSLLGGEDTQYF. The CDR3, as DNA: TGTGCCAGCAGTCTCTTGGGGGGGGAAGATACGCAGTATTTT. This sequence joins TRBV6-4 and TRBJ2-3; TRBD2 aligns across 7 bases. The CDR3 runs to 14 residues. V trimming: 5 bases; J trimming: 5 bases; junction bases outside the gene matches: 7. Germline V gene lookup returns CDR1 MRHNA and CDR2 SNTAGT.

A note on this clonotype: This may be a read error, as it is one base from a much larger clone. The genes are TRBV2 and TRBJ2-3; D could derive from TRBD1 or TRBD2 (6 bases each). The CDR3 has 14 residues. Looked up from germline, CDR1 is SNHLY and CDR2 is FYNNEI. CDR3 region: CASSIGGSTGTQYF. The CDR3 nucleotides read TGTGCCAGCAGTATAGGGGGGAGCACAGGTACGCAGTATTTT.

This chain uses TRBV20-1 with TRBJ1-2; 7 positions match TRBD1. CDR3 length equals 13 residues. The V segment lost 2 bases and the J segment 4 bases; nucleotides outside the gene matches: 4. The germline CDR1 and CDR2 sequences are DFQATT and SNEGSKA (reference sequence). CDR3 in DNA: TGCAGTGCTAGAACAGGGGACTTCTATGGCTACACCTTC. Translating gives CSARTGDFYGYTF.

The chain links TRBV5-6 to TRBJ1-2; possible D gene TRBD1, 6 bases. CDR1 is SGHDT, CDR2 YYEEEE, per germline. V shed 4 bases and J shed 3 bases, with 16 bases lying between them. This CDR3 spans 15 amino acids. CDR3 residues: CASSPKDSPYYGYTF. The CDR3 DNA sequence: TGTGCCAGCAGCCCCAAGGACAGTCCCTACTATGGCTACACCTTC.

Remarks on this clonotype: This may come from a read error, since a much larger clone is one base off. The chain joins TRBV7-8 to TRBJ2-1; no reliable D call. The germline V and J ends were trimmed by 3 bases and 2 bases, with 8 bases remaining between them. CDR1 and CDR2 (germline): SGHVS, FQNEAQ. The CDR3 is 14 residues long. DNA of the CDR3: TGTGCCAGCAGCTTCAGTCGCACCTACAATGAGCAGTTCTTC. This gives the protein CASSFSRTYNEQFF.

This clonotype was counted many times. This chain connects TRBV27 to TRBJ2-7, with TRBD1 matching 9 bases. The junction had 7 bases not matched to a gene; V was cut back by 7 bases and J by 3 bases. The germline V gene has CDR1 MNHEY and CDR2 SMNVEV (reference sequence). The CDR3 contains 14 residues. CDR3 amino acids: CASTSGTGHYEQYF. As DNA, the CDR3 is TGTGCCAGCACTTCAGGGACAGGGCACTACGAGCAGTACTTC.

This clonotype was detected many times. The rearrangement joins TRBV4-1 to TRBJ1-6; D remains ambiguous. V lost 0 bases and J 7 bases, leaving 4 bases between the germline ends. This CDR3 region has 13 residues. Per the germline V gene, CDR1 is MGHRA and CDR2 is YSYEKL. DNA for the CDR3: TGCGCCAGCAGCCAAGAAGGAAATTCACCCCTCCACTTT. Translated: CASSQEGNSPLHF.